The 13 T cell receptor beta chains given below trace back to one sample, sequenced in a study of blood T cell repertoires in COVID-19. Profiling relied on immunoSEQ multiplex PCR, and the TCRdb table lists in-frame clones only, not all of them. In the table there are tens of thousands of clones, 87% of which are singletons. Sequences were obtained from peripheral blood. These receptor sequences come from a man in his fifties with active or convalescent COVID-19.

This chain connects TRBV2 to TRBJ1-6; maybe TRBD1 (6 bases). V gave up 1 base and J gave up 8 bases, with 9 bases separating them. From germline, CDR1 is SNHLY and CDR2 FYNNEI. This CDR3 has 14 amino acids. CDR3 coding DNA: TGTGCCAGCAGTGAAGTTAAGGGGGATTCACCCCTCCACTTT. Translation: CASSEVKGDSPLHF.

The rearrangement links TRBV9 to TRBJ1-1; D not resolved. CDR1 and CDR2 (germline): SGDLS, YYNGEE. V dropped 3 bases and J dropped 3 bases, with 9 bases sitting between them. This CDR3 comprises 13 residues. The CDR3, as DNA: TGTGCCAGCAGCGCGCACGGTGACACTGAAGCTTTCTTT. As protein: CASSAHGDTEAFF.

The V and J genes are TRBV6-2 or TRBV6-3 and TRBJ1-2; possible D gene TRBD1, 6 bases. CDR3 size: 13 residues. Germline CDR1 MNHEY, CDR2 SVGEGT. V lost 4 bases and J lost 4, with 10 bases in between. The DNA for the CDR3 is TGTGCCAGCAGTTCTCCGGACAGCTATGGCTACACCTTC. It translates to CASSSPDSYGYTF.

The J gene is TRBJ1-6, the V gene TRBV7-2; 9 bases map to TRBD1. This CDR3 region has 15 residues. V trimming: 5 bases; J trimming: 8 bases; junction bases outside the gene matches: 7. Germline loops: CDR1 SGHTA, CDR2 FQGNSA. The CDR3 coding sequence is TGTGCCAGCAGCAGCGGGGGACAGGGTTATTCACCCCTCCACTTT. The encoded protein is CASSSGGQGYSPLHF.

The chain links TRBV28 to TRBJ2-2; 14 bases line up with TRBD2. This CDR3 region has 19 residues. Trimming removed 1 base from V and 2 bases from J; junction bases left unmatched: 6. Germline CDR1 and CDR2: MDHEN and SYDVKM. CDR3 sequence reads: CASSLYGLAGGLNTGELFF. In DNA form, the CDR3 reads TGTGCCAGCAGTTTATACGGACTAGCGGGGGGCCTTAACACCGGGGAGCTGTTTTTT.

The chain links TRBV20-1 to TRBJ2-4, with 8 bases fitting TRBD1. Trimming at V came to 6 bases and at J to 8 bases, leaving 3 bases not matched to a gene. Germline V gene sequence: CDR1 DFQATT, CDR2 SNEGSKA (reference sequence). The CDR3 runs 11 residues. CDR3 coding DNA: TGCAGTGCGACAGGGGAACACATTCAGTACTTC. This sequence encodes CSATGEHIQYF.

In nucleotides, the CDR3 is TGTGCCAGCAGTTTGGGAGGACTAGCGAGCAATGAGCAGTTCTTC. Amino acids: CASSLGGLASNEQFF. J is TRBJ2-1 and V is TRBV27; 9 nucleotides align to TRBD2. V shed 3 bases, J shed 6 bases, and the junction held 6 bases outside the gene matches. Germline-derived CDR1 and CDR2 are MNHEY and SMNVEV (reference sequence). This CDR3 is 15 amino acids long.

This clone appeared once. The chain carries TRBV9 and TRBJ2-2; 14 bases align to TRBD2. CDR3 length: 18 amino acids. The germline V gene encodes CDR1 SGDLS and CDR2 YYNGEE. The J segment lost 0 bases and the V segment lost 3 bases, leaving 4 bases of the junction unmatched. CDR3 DNA sequence: TGTGCCAGCAGCGAACCGACTAGCGGGGGGGCGAACACCGGGGAGCTGTTTTTT. It specifies CASSEPTSGGANTGELFF.

The rearrangement links TRBV10-3 to TRBJ1-2; 8 positions agree with TRBD1. V was clipped by 6 bases and J by 1 base; unmatched bases: 16. Per germline, CDR1 ENHRY and CDR2 SYGVKD. The CDR3 consists of 18 residues. The CDR3 nucleotides read TGTGCCATCAGCTCCAGAGGACAGGGATTCTCTATTAACTATGGCTACACCTTC. It yields the protein CAISSRGQGFSINYGYTF.

This sequence joins TRBV27 and TRBJ1-1, with D perhaps TRBD1 (5 bases). In germline, CDR1 is MNHEY, CDR2 SMNVEV (reference sequence). Trimming stripped 6 bases from V and 1 base from J, with 12 bases between. CDR3 length: 14 amino acids. DNA for the CDR3: TGTGCCAGCAGACCAACCGGACAGAACACTGAAGCTTTCTTT. Translating gives CASRPTGQNTEAFF.

The chain joins TRBV7-3 to TRBJ2-7; 7 bases line up with TRBD1. This CDR3 has 14 residues. V lost 5 bases, J lost 3 bases, and 7 bases stayed unmatched. Germline values: CDR1 SGHTA, CDR2 FQGTGA. CDR3 in amino acids: CASSQRDRVYEQYF. In nucleotides, the CDR3 is TGTGCCAGCAGCCAACGAGACAGGGTCTACGAGCAGTACTTC.

The chain is built from TRBV5-1 and TRBJ1-3; 7 bases line up with TRBD1. Trimming took 3 bases from V and 4 from J; bases not matched to a gene: 16. The CDR3 contains 18 residues. Germline CDR1 and CDR2: SGHRS and YFSETQ. The DNA for the CDR3 is TGCGCCAGCAGCTCGCGACAGGGCTTGGTGGAACGAGGAAACACCATATATTTT. Translating gives CASSSRQGLVERGNTIYF.

The V and J genes are TRBV10-3 and TRBJ1-2; 11 bases are a match to TRBD1. The germline V gene has CDR1 ENHRY and CDR2 SYGVKD. The CDR3 runs to 15 residues. V trimming: 3 bases; J trimming: 6 bases; junction bases outside the gene matches: 6. The CDR3 bases are TGTGCCATCAGTGATGCCGGGACAGGGGGGGATGGCTACACCTTC. This sequence encodes CAISDAGTGGDGYTF.